This TCR beta chain comes out of a study of blood T cell repertoires in COVID-19. TCRdb's copy holds only in-frame clones and misses some; the assay was immunoSEQ multiplex PCR. The data show 400,000 or so clones, with about 90% seen just once and 1.5% to 2.5% held by the top ten. V was shortened by 6 bases and J by 2 bases, with 17 bases between the two germline ends. The CDR3 extends over 15 amino acids. CDR1 and CDR2 (germline): MGHRA, YSYEKL. The sequenced sample was PBMCs or T cells enriched from blood (not recorded which). The source is a man between 40 and 49 years old in a cohort exposed to, infected with or recovered from COVID-19 (not recorded which). This rearrangement joins TRBV4-1 to TRBJ2-7; possible D gene TRBD2, 6 bases. CDR3: CASSFAGTVPYEQYF. The CDR3 DNA sequence: TGCGCCAGCAGTTTTGCCGGGACTGTCCCCTACGAGCAGTACTTC.